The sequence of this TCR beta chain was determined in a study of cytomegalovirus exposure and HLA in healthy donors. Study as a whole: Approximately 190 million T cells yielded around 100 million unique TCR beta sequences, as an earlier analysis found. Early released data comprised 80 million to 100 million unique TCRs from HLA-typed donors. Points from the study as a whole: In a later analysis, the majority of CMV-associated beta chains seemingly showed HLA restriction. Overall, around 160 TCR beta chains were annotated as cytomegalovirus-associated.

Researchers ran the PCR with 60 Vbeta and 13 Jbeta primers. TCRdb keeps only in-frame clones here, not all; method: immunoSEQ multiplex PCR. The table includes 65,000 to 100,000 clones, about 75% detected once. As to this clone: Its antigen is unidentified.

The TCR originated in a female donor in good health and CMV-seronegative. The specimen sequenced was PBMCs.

The CDR3 coding sequence is TGTGCCAGCAGCTACGCAAGTGGGGGGACTAGCTCTTACGAGCAGTACTTC. Translated, it gives CASSYASGGTSSYEQYF. This chain connects TRBV7-9 to TRBJ2-7, with 9 bases identical to TRBD2. The ends lost 4 bases at V and 4 bases at J; junction bases unmatched: 14. This CDR3 is built from 17 residues. The germline CDR1 and CDR2 sequences are SEHNR and FQNEAQ (reference sequence).